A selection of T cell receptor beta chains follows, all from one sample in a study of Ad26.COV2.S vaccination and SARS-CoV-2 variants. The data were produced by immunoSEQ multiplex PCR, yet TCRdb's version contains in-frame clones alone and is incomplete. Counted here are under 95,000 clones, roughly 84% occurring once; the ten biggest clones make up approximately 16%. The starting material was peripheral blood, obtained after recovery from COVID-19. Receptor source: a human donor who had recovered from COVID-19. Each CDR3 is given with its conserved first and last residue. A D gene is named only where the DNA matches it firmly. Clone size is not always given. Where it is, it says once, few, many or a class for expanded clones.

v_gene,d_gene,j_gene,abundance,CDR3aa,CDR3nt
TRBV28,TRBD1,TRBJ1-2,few,CASSFVGGFYGYTF,TGTGCCAGCAGTTTTGTAGGGGGCTTCTATGGCTACACCTTC
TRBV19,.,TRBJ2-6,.,CASSIIQGRGYSGANVLTF,TGTGCCAGTAGTATAATCCAGGGGCGGGGGTACTCTGGGGCCAACGTCCTGACTTTC
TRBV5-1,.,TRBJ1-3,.,CASSRGPGNTIYF,TGCGCCAGCAGCCGTGGACCAGGAAACACCATATATTTT
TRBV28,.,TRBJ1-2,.,CASSLWGAGYTF,TGTGCCAGCAGTTTATGGGGGGCTGGCTACACCTTC
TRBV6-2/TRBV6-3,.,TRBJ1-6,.,CASSSARASPLHF,TGTGCCAGCAGTTCCGCCAGGGCTTCACCCCTCCACTTT
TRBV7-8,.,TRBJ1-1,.,CASSLGFGGEERTEAFF,TGTGCCAGCAGCTTAGGATTTGGGGGAGAGGAGCGAACTGAAGCTTTCTTT
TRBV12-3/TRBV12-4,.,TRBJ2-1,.,CASRPGGDEQFF,TGTGCCAGCAGGCCCGGAGGGGATGAGCAGTTCTTC
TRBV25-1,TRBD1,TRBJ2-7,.,CASNQGANYEQYF,TGTGCCAGCAACCAGGGGGCGAACTACGAGCAGTACTTC
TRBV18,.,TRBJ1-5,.,CASSRDSNQPQHF,TGTGCCAGCTCACGGGACAGCAATCAGCCCCAGCATTTT
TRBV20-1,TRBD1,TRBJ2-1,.,CSASALRGRGTEQFF,TGCAGTGCTAGTGCTTTAAGGGGGCGTGGGACTGAGCAGTTCTTC
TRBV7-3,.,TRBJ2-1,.,CASSSKTGSYNEQFF,TGTGCCAGCAGCTCCAAGACAGGCTCCTACAATGAGCAGTTCTTC
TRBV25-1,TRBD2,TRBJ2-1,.,CASSEEGLAGGHEQFF,TGTGCCAGCAGTGAAGAGGGGCTAGCGGGAGGTCATGAGCAGTTCTTC
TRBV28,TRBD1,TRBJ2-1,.,CASSPTGHEQFF,TGTGCCAGCAGTCCGACAGGGCATGAGCAGTTCTTC
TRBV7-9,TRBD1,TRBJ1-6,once,CASSRGQGGSPLHF,TGTGCCAGCAGCCGGGGGCAGGGGGGTTCACCCCTCCACTTT
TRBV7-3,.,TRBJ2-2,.,CASSPIRTRGQNTGELFF,TGTGCCAGCAGCCCAATAAGGACTCGCGGACAGAACACCGGGGAGCTGTTTTTT
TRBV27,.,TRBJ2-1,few,CASSLGSQVREQFF,TGTGCCAGCAGTTTAGGATCCCAGGTCCGCGAGCAGTTCTTC
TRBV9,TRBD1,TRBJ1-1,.,CASSRGEGAAGTTFF,TGTGCCAGCAGCCGCGGTGAGGGGGCGGCCGGGACGACTTTCTTT
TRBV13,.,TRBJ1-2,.,CASSLGSGPYYGYTF,TGTGCCAGCAGCTTAGGTTCGGGACCCTACTATGGCTACACCTTC
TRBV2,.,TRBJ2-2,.,CASSVAANYRELFF,TGTGCCAGCAGTGTTGCGGCGAATTACAGGGAGCTGTTTTTT
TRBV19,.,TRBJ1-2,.,CASSTEWKKDGYTF,TGTGCCAGTAGTACCGAGTGGAAGAAGGATGGCTACACCTTC
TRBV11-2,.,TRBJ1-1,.,CASRTTGISNTEAFF,TGTGCCAGCAGGACTACAGGGATATCGAACACTGAAGCTTTCTTT
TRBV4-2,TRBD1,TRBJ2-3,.,CASSQARGTGTDTQYF,TGTGCCAGCAGCCAAGCGAGGGGGACAGGCACAGATACGCAGTATTTT
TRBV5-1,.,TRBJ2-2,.,CASSLDGNTAGELFF,TGCGCCAGCAGCTTGGACGGGAACACCGCCGGGGAGCTGTTTTTT
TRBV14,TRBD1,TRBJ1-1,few,CASSRRTGLDTEAFF,TGTGCCAGCAGCCGCCGGACAGGGTTGGACACTGAAGCTTTCTTT
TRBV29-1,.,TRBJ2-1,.,CSGRDPSYHEQFF,TGCAGCGGACGGGACCCCTCCTACCATGAGCAGTTCTTC
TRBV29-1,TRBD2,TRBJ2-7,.,CSVVSRGGSYEQYF,TGCAGCGTTGTCTCTCGGGGGGGGTCCTACGAGCAGTACTTC
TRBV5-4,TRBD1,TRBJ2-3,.,CASSLLRDRNTDTQYF,TGTGCCAGCAGCTTACTCCGGGACAGGAACACAGATACGCAGTATTTT
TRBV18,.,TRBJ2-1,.,CASSPGNDWFNEQFF,TGTGCCAGCTCACCCGGAAATGACTGGTTCAATGAGCAGTTCTTC
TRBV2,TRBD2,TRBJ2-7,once,CASRGGTSGRKVQYF,TGTGCCAGCAGAGGAGGGACTAGCGGGAGGAAAGTGCAGTACTTC
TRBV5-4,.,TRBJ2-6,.,CASSFGGRSSGANVLTF,TGTGCCAGCAGCTTCGGGGGGCGTAGCTCTGGGGCCAACGTCCTGACTTTC
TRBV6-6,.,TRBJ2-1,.,CASSPRGRYNEQFF,TGTGCCAGCAGCCCCCGGGGCCGTTACAATGAGCAGTTCTTC
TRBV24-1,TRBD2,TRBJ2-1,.,CATSDLRLAGGPKQFF,TGTGCCACCAGTGATTTGCGTCTAGCGGGAGGGCCCAAGCAGTTCTTC
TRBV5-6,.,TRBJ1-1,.,CASSPTGRTEAFF,TGTGCCAGCAGCCCGACGGGGCGGACTGAAGCTTTCTTT
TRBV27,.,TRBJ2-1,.,CASSYGGTYNEQFF,TGTGCCAGCAGTTATGGCGGGACCTACAATGAGCAGTTCTTC
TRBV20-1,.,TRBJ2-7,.,CSARRETEQYF,TGCAGTGCTAGACGTGAAACGGAGCAGTACTTC